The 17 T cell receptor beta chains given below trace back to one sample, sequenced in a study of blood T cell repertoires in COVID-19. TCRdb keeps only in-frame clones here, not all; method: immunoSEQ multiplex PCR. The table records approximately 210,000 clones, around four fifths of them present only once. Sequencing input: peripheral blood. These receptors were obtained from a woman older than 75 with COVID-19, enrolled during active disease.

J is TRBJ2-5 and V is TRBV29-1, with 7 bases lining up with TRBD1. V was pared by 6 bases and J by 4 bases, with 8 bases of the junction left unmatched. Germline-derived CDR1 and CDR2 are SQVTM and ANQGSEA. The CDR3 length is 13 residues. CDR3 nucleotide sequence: TGCAGCGTGGGAAGACAGGGACGAGAGACCCAGTACTTC. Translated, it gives CSVGRQGRETQYF.

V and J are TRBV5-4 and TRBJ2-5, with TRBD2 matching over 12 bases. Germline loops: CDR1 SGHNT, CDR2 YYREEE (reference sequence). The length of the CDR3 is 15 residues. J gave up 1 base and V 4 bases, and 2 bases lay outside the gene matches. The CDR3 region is CASSLTSGGQETQYF. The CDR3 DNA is TGTGCCAGCAGCCTGACTAGCGGGGGCCAAGAGACCCAGTACTTC.

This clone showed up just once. CDR3 coding DNA: TGTGCCAGTAGGCCGGGACAGGGCCTTAATCAGCCCCAGCATTTT. It encodes CASRPGQGLNQPQHF. V gene TRBV19 combines with J gene TRBJ1-5; 9 bases fit TRBD1. The CDR3 is 15 amino acids. Germline V gene lookup returns CDR1 LNHDA and CDR2 SQIVND (reference sequence). With 6 bases clipped from V and 4 bases from J, the junction kept 7 bases outside the gene matches.

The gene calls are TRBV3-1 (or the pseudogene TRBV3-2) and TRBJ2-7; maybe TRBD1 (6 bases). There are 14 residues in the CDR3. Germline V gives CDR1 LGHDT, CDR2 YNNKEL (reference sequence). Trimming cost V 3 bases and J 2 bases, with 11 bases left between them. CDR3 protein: CASSHRTATYEQYF. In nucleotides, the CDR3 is TGTGCCAGCAGCCATCGGACAGCTACCTACGAGCAGTACTTC.

The CDR3 protein is CASNAGFGPQHF. CDR3 in DNA: TGTGCCAGCAACGCAGGTTTTGGACCCCAGCATTTT. This chain links TRBV6-5 with TRBJ1-5; no definite D call. The ends were cut back, 7 bases at V and 10 bases at J, with 14 bases in the middle. The CDR3 has 12 amino acids. Germline CDR1 MNHEY, CDR2 SVGAGI.

The CDR3 bases are TGTGCCAGCAGCCAGTCTGGAAACACCATATATTTT. Translation gives CASSQSGNTIYF. The chain recombines TRBV7-9 with TRBJ1-3; D remains ambiguous. V lost 5 bases to trimming and J lost 1 base, with 3 bases between them. The CDR3 runs to 12 residues. Germline-derived CDR1 and CDR2 are SEHNR and FQNEAQ (reference sequence).

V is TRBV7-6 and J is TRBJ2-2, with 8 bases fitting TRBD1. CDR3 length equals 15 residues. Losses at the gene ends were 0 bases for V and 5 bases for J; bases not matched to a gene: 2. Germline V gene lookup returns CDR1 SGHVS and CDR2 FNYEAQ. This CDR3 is CASSLAQGATGELFF. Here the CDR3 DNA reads TGTGCCAGCAGCTTAGCCCAGGGGGCGACCGGGGAGCTGTTTTTT.

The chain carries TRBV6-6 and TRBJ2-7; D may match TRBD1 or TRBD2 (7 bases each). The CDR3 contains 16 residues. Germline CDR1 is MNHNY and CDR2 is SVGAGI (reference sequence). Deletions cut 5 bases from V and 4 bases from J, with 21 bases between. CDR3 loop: CASSRAGTVFQYEQYV. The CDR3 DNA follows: TGTGCCAGCAGTCGAGCGGGGACAGTCTTTCAATACGAGCAGTACGTC.

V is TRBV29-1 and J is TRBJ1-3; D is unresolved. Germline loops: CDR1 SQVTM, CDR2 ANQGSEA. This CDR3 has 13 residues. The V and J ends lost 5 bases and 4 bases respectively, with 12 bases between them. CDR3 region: CSVLGTGGNTIYF. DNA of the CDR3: TGCAGCGTTTTGGGCACCGGAGGAAACACCATATATTTT.

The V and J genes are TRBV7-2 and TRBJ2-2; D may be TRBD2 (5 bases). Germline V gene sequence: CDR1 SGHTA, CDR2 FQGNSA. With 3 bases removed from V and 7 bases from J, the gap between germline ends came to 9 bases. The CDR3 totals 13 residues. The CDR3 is CASSFSVLGELFF. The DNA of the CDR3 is TGTGCCAGCAGCTTTAGCGTCCTCGGGGAGCTGTTTTTT.

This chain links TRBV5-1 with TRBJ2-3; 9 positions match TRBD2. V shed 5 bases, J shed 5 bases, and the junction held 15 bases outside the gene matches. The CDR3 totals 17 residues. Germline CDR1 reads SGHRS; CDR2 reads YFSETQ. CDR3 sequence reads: CASSSPRGGGAIDTQYF. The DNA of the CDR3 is TGCGCCAGCAGTTCACCCCGAGGCGGGGGGGCAATAGATACGCAGTATTTT.

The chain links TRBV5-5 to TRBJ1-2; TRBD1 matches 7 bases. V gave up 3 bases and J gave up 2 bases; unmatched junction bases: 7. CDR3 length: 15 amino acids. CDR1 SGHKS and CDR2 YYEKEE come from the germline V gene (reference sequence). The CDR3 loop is CASSSDRDRNYGYTF. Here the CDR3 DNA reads TGTGCCAGCAGCTCCGACAGGGATCGGAACTATGGCTACACCTTC.

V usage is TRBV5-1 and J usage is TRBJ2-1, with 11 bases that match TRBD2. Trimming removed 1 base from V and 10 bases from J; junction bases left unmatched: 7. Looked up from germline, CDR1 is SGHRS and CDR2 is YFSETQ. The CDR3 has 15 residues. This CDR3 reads CASSLLTSGAREQFF. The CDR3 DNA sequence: TGCGCCAGCAGCTTGTTGACTAGCGGGGCCCGGGAGCAGTTCTTC.

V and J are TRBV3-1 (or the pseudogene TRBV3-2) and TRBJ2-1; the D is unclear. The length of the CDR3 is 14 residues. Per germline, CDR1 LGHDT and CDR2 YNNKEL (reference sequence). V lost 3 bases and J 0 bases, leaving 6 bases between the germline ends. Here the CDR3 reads CASSQRFSYNEQFF. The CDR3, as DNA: TGTGCCAGCAGCCAGAGATTCTCCTACAATGAGCAGTTCTTC.

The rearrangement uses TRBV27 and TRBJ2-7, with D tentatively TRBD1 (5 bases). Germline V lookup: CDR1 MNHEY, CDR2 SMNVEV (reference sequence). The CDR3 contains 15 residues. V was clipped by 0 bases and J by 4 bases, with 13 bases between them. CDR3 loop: CASSLSAGLMYEQYF. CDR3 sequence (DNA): TGTGCCAGCAGTTTATCCGCAGGGTTAATGTACGAGCAGTACTTC.

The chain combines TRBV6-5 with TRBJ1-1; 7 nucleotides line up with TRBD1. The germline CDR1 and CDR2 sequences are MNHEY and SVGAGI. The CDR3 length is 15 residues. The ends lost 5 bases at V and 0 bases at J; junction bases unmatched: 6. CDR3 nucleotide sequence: TGTGCCAGCAGTAAGGAGACAGGGTTGAACACTGAAGCTTTCTTT. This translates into CASSKETGLNTEAFF.

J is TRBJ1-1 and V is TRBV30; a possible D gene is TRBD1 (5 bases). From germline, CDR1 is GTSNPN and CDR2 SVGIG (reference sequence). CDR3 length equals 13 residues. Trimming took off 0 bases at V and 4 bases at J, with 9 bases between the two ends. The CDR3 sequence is CAWSVERGTEAFF. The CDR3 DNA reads TGTGCCTGGAGTGTAGAAAGGGGCACTGAAGCTTTCTTT.